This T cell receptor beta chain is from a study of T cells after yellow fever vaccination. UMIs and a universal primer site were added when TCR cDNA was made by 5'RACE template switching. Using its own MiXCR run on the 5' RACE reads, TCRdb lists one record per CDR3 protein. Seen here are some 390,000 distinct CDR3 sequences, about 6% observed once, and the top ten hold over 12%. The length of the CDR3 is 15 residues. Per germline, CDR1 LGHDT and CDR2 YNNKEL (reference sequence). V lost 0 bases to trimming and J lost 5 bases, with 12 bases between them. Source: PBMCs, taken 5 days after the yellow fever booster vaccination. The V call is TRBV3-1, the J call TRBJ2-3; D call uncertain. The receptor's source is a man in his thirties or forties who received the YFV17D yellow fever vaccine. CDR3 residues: CASSQERVAVDTQYF. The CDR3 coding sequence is TGTGCCAGCAGCCAAGAGCGAGTAGCAGTAGATACGCAGTATTTT.